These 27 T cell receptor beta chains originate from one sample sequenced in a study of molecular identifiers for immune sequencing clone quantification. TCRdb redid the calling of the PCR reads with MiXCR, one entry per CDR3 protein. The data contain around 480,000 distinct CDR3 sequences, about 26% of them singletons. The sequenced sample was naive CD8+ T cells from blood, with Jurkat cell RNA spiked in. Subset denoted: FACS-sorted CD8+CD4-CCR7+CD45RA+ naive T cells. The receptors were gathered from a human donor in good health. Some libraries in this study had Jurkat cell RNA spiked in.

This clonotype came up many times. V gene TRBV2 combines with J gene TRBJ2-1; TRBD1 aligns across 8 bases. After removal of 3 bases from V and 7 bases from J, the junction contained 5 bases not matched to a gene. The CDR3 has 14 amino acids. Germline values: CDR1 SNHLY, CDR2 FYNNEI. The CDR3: CASSDTGGLNEQFF. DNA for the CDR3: TGTGCCAGCAGTGATACAGGGGGGTTGAATGAGCAGTTCTTC.

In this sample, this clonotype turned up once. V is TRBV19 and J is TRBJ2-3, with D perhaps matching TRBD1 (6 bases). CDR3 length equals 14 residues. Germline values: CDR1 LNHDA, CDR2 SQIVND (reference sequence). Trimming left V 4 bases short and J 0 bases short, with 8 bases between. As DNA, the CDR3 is TGTGCCAGTAGTACGGACAGTAGCACAGATACGCAGTATTTT. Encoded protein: CASSTDSSTDTQYF.

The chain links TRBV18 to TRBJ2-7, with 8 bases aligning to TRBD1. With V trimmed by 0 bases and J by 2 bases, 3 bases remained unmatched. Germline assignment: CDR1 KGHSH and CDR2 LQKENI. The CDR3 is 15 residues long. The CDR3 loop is CASSPPQQGAYEQYF. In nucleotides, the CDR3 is TGTGCCAGCTCACCACCCCAACAGGGGGCCTACGAGCAGTACTTC.

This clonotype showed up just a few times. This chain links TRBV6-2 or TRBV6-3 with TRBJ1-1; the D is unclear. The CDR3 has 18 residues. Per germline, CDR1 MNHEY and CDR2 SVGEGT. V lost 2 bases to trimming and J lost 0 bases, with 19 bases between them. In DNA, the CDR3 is TGTGCCAGCAGTTACCCTACATATACCCCCACCTTGAACACTGAAGCTTTCTTT. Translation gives CASSYPTYTPTLNTEAFF.

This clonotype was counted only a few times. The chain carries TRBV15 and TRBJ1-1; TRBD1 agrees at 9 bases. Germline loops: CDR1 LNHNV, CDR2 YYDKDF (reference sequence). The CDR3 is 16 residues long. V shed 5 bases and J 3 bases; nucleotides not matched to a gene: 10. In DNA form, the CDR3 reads TGTGCCACCAGCCCTGGGACAGGGAGGTTGGACACTGAAGCTTTCTTT. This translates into CATSPGTGRLDTEAFF.

The CDR3 DNA is TGTGCCAGTAGTATTGACACCGGGGAGCTGTTTTTT. Its protein is CASSIDTGELFF. The chain joins TRBV19 to TRBJ2-2; D not certain. There are 12 residues in the CDR3. Germline V gene lookup returns CDR1 LNHDA and CDR2 SQIVND (reference sequence). V was trimmed by 3 bases and J by 3 bases, leaving 2 bases between them. The variable domain in full, completed from reference TRBV19 and TRBJ2-2, reads DGGITQSPKYLFRKEGQNVTLSCEQNLNHDAMYWYRQDPGQGLRLIYYSQIVNDFQKGDIAEGYSVSREKKESFPLTVTSAQKNPTAFYLCASSIDTGELFFGEGSRLTVL.

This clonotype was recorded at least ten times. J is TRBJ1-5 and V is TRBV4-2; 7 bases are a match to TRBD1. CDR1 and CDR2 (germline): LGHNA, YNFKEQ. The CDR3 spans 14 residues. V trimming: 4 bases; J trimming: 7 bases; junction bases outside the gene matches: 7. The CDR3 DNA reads TGTGCCAGCAGCCGCGGGACAGATGACCAGCCCCAGCATTTT. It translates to CASSRGTDDQPQHF.

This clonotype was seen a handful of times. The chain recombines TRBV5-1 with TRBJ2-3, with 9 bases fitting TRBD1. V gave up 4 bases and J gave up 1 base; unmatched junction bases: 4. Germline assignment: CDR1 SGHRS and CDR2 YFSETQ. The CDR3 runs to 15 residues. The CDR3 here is CASSQQGAGTDTQYF. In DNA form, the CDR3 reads TGCGCCAGCAGCCAACAGGGGGCGGGCACAGATACGCAGTATTTT.

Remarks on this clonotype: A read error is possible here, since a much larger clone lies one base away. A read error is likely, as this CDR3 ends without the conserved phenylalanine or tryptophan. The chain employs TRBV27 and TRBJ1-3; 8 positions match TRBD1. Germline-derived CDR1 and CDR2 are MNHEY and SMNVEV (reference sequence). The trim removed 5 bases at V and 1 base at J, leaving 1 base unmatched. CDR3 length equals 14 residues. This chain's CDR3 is CASSRTGSGNTIYL. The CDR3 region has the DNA TGTGCCAGCAGTAGGACAGGGTCTGGAAACACCATATATCTT.

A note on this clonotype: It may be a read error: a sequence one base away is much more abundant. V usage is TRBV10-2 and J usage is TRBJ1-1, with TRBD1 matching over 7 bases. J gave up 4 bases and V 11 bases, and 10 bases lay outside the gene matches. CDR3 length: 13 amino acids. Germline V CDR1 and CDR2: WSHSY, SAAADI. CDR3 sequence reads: CASKGAWSTEAFF. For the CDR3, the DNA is TGCGCCTCCAAGGGGGCCTGGAGCACTGAAGCTTTCTTT.

CDR3 region: CASSYEGRSTDTQYF. Written as DNA, the CDR3 is TGTGCCAGCAGTTACGAGGGTCGAAGCACAGATACGCAGTATTTT. The genes are TRBV6-6 and TRBJ2-3; tentatively, D is TRBD2 (5 bases). Trimming removed 2 bases from V and 0 bases from J, with 9 bases in between. This CDR3 region has 15 residues. In germline, CDR1 is MNHNY, CDR2 SVGAGI (reference sequence).

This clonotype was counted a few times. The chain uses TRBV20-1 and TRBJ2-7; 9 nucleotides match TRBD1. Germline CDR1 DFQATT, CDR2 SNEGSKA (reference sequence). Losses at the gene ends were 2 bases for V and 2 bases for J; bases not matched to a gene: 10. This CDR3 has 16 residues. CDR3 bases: TGCAGTGCTAGAAAGACGCTGGACAGGGGAGCCTACGAGCAGTACTTC. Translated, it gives CSARKTLDRGAYEQYF.

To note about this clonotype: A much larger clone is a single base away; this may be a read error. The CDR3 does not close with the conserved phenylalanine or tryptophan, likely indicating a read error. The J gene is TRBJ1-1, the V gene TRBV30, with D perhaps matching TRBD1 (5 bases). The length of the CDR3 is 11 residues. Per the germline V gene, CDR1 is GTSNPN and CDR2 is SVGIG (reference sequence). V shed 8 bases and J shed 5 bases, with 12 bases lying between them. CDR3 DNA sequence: TGTGCCGGCAGGGAAGGGACTGAAGCTTTCTCT. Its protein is CAGREGTEAFS.

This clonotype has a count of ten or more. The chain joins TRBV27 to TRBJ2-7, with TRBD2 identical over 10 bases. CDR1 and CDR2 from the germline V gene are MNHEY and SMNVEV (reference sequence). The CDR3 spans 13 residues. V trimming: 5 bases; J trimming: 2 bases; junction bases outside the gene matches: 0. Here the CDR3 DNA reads TGTGCCAGCAGTACTAGCGGGGCCTACGAGCAGTACTTC. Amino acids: CASSTSGAYEQYF.

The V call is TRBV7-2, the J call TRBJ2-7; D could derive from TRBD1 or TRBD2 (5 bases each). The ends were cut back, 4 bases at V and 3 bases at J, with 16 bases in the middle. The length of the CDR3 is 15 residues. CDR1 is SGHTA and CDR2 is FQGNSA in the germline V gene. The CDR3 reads CASSSHRDGSYEQYF. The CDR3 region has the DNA TGTGCCAGCAGCTCCCATCGGGACGGAAGCTACGAGCAGTACTTC.

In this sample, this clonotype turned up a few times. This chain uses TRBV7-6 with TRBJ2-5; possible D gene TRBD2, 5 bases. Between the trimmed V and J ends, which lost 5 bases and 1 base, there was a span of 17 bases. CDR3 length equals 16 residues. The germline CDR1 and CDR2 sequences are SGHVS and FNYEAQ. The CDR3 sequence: CASSQLTGMSQETQYF. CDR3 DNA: TGTGCCAGCAGCCAGCTAACGGGGATGTCCCAAGAGACCCAGTACTTC.

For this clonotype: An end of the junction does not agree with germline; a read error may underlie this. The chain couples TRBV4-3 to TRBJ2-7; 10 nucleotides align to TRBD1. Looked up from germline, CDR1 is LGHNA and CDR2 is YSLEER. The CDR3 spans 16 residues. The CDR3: CASGQGRTGGSYEQYF. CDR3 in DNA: TGCGCCAGCGGCCAAGGTAGGACAGGGGGATCCTACGAGCAGTACTTC.

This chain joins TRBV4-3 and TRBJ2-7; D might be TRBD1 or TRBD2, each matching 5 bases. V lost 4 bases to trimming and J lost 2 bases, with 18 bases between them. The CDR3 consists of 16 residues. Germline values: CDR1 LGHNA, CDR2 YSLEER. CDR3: CASSPGTLDSPYEQYF. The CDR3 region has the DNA TGCGCCAGCAGCCCCGGGACCCTGGACTCCCCCTACGAGCAGTACTTC.

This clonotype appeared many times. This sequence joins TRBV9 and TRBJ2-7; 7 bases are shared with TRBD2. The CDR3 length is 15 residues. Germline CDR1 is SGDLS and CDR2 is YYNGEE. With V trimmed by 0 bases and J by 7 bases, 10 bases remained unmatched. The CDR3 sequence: CASSVGGGSLFEQYF. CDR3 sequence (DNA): TGTGCCAGCAGCGTAGGGGGCGGGAGTCTGTTTGAGCAGTACTTC.

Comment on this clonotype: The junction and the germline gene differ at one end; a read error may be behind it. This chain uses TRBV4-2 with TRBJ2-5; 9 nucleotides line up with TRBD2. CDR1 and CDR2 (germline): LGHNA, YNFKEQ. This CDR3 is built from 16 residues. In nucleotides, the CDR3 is TGTGCCAGCAGCCTAGTACTAGCGGGCGCGGGAGAGCCCCAGTACTTC. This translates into CASSLVLAGAGEPQYF.

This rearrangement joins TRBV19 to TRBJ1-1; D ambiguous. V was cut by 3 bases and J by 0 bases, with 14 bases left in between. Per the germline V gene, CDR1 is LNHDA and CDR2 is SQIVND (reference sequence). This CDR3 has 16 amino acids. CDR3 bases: TGTGCCAGTAGTATTCCCACAGCGACCATGAACACTGAAGCTTTCTTT. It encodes CASSIPTATMNTEAFF.

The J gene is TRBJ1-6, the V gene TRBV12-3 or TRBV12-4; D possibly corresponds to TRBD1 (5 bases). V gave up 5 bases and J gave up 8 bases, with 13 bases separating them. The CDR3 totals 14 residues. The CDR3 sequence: CASSGGGWDSPLHF. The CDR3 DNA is TGTGCCAGCAGTGGGGGAGGGTGGGATTCACCCCTCCACTTT.

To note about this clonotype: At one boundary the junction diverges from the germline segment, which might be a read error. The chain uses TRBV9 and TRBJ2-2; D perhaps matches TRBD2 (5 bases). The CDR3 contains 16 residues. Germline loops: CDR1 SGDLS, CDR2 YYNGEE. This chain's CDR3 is CASRLGSLDSTGELLF. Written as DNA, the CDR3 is TGTGCCAGCAGACTAGGGTCACTAGATAGCACCGGGGAGCTGCTTTTT.

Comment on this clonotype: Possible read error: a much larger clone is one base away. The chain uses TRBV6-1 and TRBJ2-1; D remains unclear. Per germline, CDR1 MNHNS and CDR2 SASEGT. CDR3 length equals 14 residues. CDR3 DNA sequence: TGTGCCAGCAGTCCCCCAGGCACACCGAGTGAGCGGTTCTTC. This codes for CASSPPGTPSERFF.

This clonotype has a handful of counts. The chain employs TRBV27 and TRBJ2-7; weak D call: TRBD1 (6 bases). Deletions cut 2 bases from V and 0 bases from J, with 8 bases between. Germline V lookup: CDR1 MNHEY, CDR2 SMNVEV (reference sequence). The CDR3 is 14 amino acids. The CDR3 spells CASSLGDNSYEQYF. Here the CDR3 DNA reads TGTGCCAGCAGTTTAGGGGACAACTCCTACGAGCAGTACTTC.

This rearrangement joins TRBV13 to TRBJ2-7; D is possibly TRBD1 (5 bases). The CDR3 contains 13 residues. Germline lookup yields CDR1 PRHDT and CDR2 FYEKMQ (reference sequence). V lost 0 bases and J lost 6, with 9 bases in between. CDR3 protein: CASSLGQGIEQYF. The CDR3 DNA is TGTGCCAGCAGCTTAGGGCAGGGCATCGAGCAGTACTTC.

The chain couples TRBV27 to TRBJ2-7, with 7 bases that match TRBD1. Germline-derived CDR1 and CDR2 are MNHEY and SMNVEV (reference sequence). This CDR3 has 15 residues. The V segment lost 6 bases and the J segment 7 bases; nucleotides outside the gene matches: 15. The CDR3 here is CASRPGQASLGEQYF. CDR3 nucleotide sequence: TGTGCCAGCAGACCCGGACAGGCCTCCCTCGGGGAGCAGTACTTC.